Following are 11 T cell receptor beta chains from one sample sequenced in a study of CD8+ T cells in alopecia areata. cDNA serving as the sequencing template came from extracted, reverse transcribed RNA. Sequencing was performed with immunoSEQ multiplex PCR; in TCRdb, only in-frame clones are kept and a portion is missing. The sample shows around 190,000 clones, approximately 53% of them seen only once. Sequenced: CD8+ T cells sorted from blood. These receptors were collected from a human donor in good health.

This rearrangement joins TRBV29-1 to TRBJ1-2; tentatively, D is TRBD1 (5 bases). CDR3 length equals 16 residues. Looked up from germline, CDR1 is SQVTM and CDR2 is ANQGSEA. With 6 bases removed from V and 3 bases from J, the gap between germline ends came to 23 bases. The CDR3, as DNA: TGCAGCGTCCCCCGCCCGGGGCGAGTTAACGACTATGGCTACACCTTC. It translates to CSVPRPGRVNDYGYTF.

This clone was detected a few times. The V call is TRBV12-5, the J call TRBJ2-7; D gene ambiguous. CDR1 is LGHNT and CDR2 is FRNRAP in the germline V gene. This CDR3 is built from 12 residues. V lost 5 bases, J lost 2 bases, and 7 bases lay in between. This CDR3 is CASGQGPYEQYF. The DNA of the CDR3 is TGTGCTAGTGGTCAAGGACCCTACGAGCAGTACTTC.

This sequence joins TRBV5-1 and TRBJ1-1, with D hard to call. CDR3 length: 11 amino acids. Germline loops: CDR1 SGHRS, CDR2 YFSETQ. Trimming took off 4 bases at V and 7 bases at J, with 8 bases between the two ends. The CDR3, as DNA: TGCGCCAGCAGCCATGGGATTGAAGCTTTCTTT. Its translation is CASSHGIEAFF.

This chain links TRBV19 with TRBJ1-5; no clear D gene. Trimming cost V 0 bases and J 7 bases, with 13 bases left between them. CDR3 length: 15 amino acids. Per germline, CDR1 LNHDA and CDR2 SQIVND (reference sequence). The CDR3: CASSIEILGGQPQHF. DNA for the CDR3: TGTGCCAGTAGTATAGAGATTCTGGGAGGGCAGCCCCAGCATTTT.

This chain joins TRBV13 and TRBJ2-7, with 9 bases identical to TRBD1. CDR1 is PRHDT, CDR2 FYEKMQ, per germline (reference sequence). The V segment lost 5 bases and the J segment 5 bases; nucleotides outside the gene matches: 4. The CDR3 totals 13 residues. The CDR3 DNA sequence: TGTGCCAGCAGCCCAGGGGACAGGGACGAGCAGTACTTC. Encoded protein: CASSPGDRDEQYF.

The chain uses TRBV30 and TRBJ2-3; a possible D gene is TRBD2 (6 bases). Germline V gene lookup returns CDR1 GTSNPN and CDR2 SVGIG (reference sequence). Trimming cost V 5 bases and J 6 bases, with 12 bases left between them. This CDR3 is built from 12 residues. CDR3 coding DNA: TGTGCCTGGTCAACGGGGGACGATACGCAGTATTTT. It yields the protein CAWSTGDDTQYF.

J is TRBJ2-3 and V is TRBV11-2, with a tentative D call TRBD2 (6 bases). Germline V lookup: CDR1 SGHAT, CDR2 FQNNGV. The length of the CDR3 is 16 residues. The ends were cut back, 0 bases at V and 4 bases at J, with 14 bases in the middle. As DNA, the CDR3 is TGTGCCAGCAGCTTAGATTATGTCGGAGGGGCAGATACGCAGTATTTT. Protein sequence: CASSLDYVGGADTQYF.

This clone came up a few times. The chain links TRBV7-9 to TRBJ2-7; D is unresolved. Between the trimmed V and J ends, which lost 5 bases and 1 base, there was a span of 3 bases. Germline assignment: CDR1 SEHNR and CDR2 FQNEAQ (reference sequence). The CDR3 is 11 amino acids. The CDR3 coding sequence is TGTGCCAGCAGCACTTCCTACGAGCAGTACTTC. Translated: CASSTSYEQYF. The whole variable domain, filled in from reference TRBV7-9 and TRBJ2-7, reads DTGVSQNPRHKITKRGQNVTFRCDPISEHNRLYWYRQTLGQGPEFLTYFQNEAQLEKSRLLSDRFSAERPKGSFSTLEIQRTEQGDSAMYLCASSTSYEQYFGPGTRLTVT.

CDR3 sequence (DNA): TGTGCCAGCAGCCTCGCCCTCGGGACTAGCGGGGGCGGGAGCACAGATACGCAGTATTTT. Translating gives CASSLALGTSGGGSTDTQYF. This sequence joins TRBV13 and TRBJ2-3; 14 nucleotides agree with TRBD2. Germline loops: CDR1 PRHDT, CDR2 FYEKMQ (reference sequence). CDR3 length equals 20 residues. The V gene end was trimmed by 5 bases and the J gene end by 0 bases; junction bases not matched to a gene: 13.

The chain employs TRBV4-1 and TRBJ2-1, with no clear D. V was shortened by 0 bases and J by 0 bases, with 6 bases between the two germline ends. Germline V gene data show CDR1 as MGHRA and CDR2 as YSYEKL. This CDR3 region has 15 residues. The CDR3 region has the DNA TGCGCCAGCAGCCAAGATCCGGGCTCCTACAATGAGCAGTTCTTC. Protein sequence: CASSQDPGSYNEQFF.

CDR3 in amino acids: CSVVDSRAFF. DNA of the CDR3: TGCAGCGTTGTGGACAGCCGGGCTTTCTTT. This sequence joins TRBV29-1 and TRBJ1-1; D possibly corresponds to TRBD1 (6 bases). The V end was cut by 4 bases, the J end by 11 bases, with 11 bases between. Germline V lookup: CDR1 SQVTM, CDR2 ANQGSEA. CDR3 length equals 10 residues.